Below are 22 T cell receptor beta chains sequenced from a single sample in a study of blood T cells in healthy people across ages (dated by TCRdb to the mid-2010s). Libraries were made using 5' RACE. Data came from an Illumina HiSeq 2500. A second PCR of roughly 7 to 12 cycles was run with a J-beta primer mix and a sample-barcoded 5' primer. TCRdb reprocessing: public reads trimmed at Q25 with fastp, clones called with MiXCR, in-frame beta chains kept. For every CDR3 protein sequence, its rows merge into one entry that carries the most common genes and DNA. Within this sample are about 500,000 distinct CDR3 sequences, with around 24% of them counted one time only. The ten largest account for roughly 9.4% of the sample. These data were likewise used in another study, on T cells of mothers and their children.

The sample comprised blood. Every receptor here comes from a boy younger than 18 in good health.

This clonotype was recorded a few times. V gene TRBV6-2 or TRBV6-3 combines with J gene TRBJ2-5; 12 bases line up with TRBD2. Germline CDR1 MNHEY, CDR2 SVGEGT. CDR3 size: 14 residues. V shed 6 bases, J shed 6 bases, and the junction held 5 bases outside the gene matches. CDR3 in amino acids: CASSQTSGRKTQYF. CDR3 DNA: TGTGCCAGCAGCCAGACTAGCGGGAGAAAGACCCAGTACTTC.

The chain employs TRBV29-1 and TRBJ1-1; TRBD1 matches 9 bases. Per germline, CDR1 SQVTM and CDR2 ANQGSEA. The trim removed 3 bases at V and 1 base at J, leaving 0 bases unmatched. This CDR3 comprises 13 residues. The CDR3 is CSVEDRGNTEAFF. Written as DNA, the CDR3 is TGCAGCGTTGAGGACAGGGGGAACACTGAAGCTTTCTTT.

The table lists this clonotype with a few counts. A read error may produce the germline difference seen at one junction end. The V call is TRBV7-7, the J call TRBJ2-5; no definite D call. The assigned J gene may be wrong: the sequence end matches TRBJ2-1 better. This CDR3 is 18 amino acids long. Germline V CDR1 and CDR2: SSHAT, FNYEAQ (reference sequence). The CDR3 protein is CASSLGRSADPYYNEQFF. CDR3 coding DNA: TGTGCTAGCAGCTTAGGACGGTCCGCAGACCCATACTACAATGAGCAGTTCTTC.

The table lists this clonotype with many counts. A junction end diverges from the germline sequence, so it may reflect a read error. In nucleotides, the CDR3 is TGTGCCAGCAGCCCAGGGACTTCCCAAGAGACCCAGTACTTC. Protein: CASSPGTSQETQYF. V and J are TRBV5-1 and TRBJ2-5; possible D gene TRBD2, 6 bases. CDR1 and CDR2 (germline): SGHRS, YFSETQ. CDR3 size: 14 residues.

This chain connects TRBV27 to TRBJ2-5; TRBD1 aligns across 8 bases. Gene TRBJ2-1 matches the end of the DNA better, so the J call may be wrong. This CDR3 is built from 15 residues. Germline V CDR1 and CDR2: MNHEY, SMNVEV (reference sequence). CDR3 protein: CASSFGQGARNEQFF. The CDR3 DNA is TGTGCCAGCAGTTTCGGGCAGGGGGCAAGGAATGAGCAGTTCTTC.

This chain uses TRBV7-2 with TRBJ2-5, with D maybe TRBD1 (6 bases). Trimming removed 2 bases at V and 4 bases at J, with 14 bases between. Germline V gene sequence: CDR1 SGHTA, CDR2 FQGNSA. The CDR3 is 15 amino acids. CDR3 nucleotide sequence: TGTGCCAGCAGCTTACAACAGGGAGTCGGAGAGACCCAGTACTTC. This sequence encodes CASSLQQGVGETQYF.

Ten or more counts support this clonotype. V gene TRBV10-3 combines with J gene TRBJ2-1; D is unresolved. V lost 2 bases and J lost 4, with 15 bases in between. This CDR3 region has 16 residues. CDR1 ENHRY and CDR2 SYGVKD come from the germline V gene. CDR3 in DNA: TGTGCCATCAGTGAGGGCAGAGGAAGGCGGTACAATGAGCAGTTCTTC. Its protein product is CAISEGRGRRYNEQFF.

This clonotype was counted at least ten times. V gene TRBV6-5 combines with J gene TRBJ2-5; TRBD2 might be the D (5 bases). V was cut by 6 bases and J by 5 bases, with 19 bases left in between. Germline lookup yields CDR1 MNHEY and CDR2 SVGAGI. The CDR3 runs 15 residues. The CDR3 DNA sequence: TGTGCCAGCAGCCGTGGACTGACCCGTGGGGAGACCCAGTACTTC. It translates to CASSRGLTRGETQYF.

In DNA, the CDR3 is TGTGCCAGCAGCCCCATCCGGGAAAACTATGGCTACACCTTC. Translating gives CASSPIRENYGYTF. J is TRBJ1-2 and V is TRBV12-3 or TRBV12-4; D unclear. The V end lost 6 bases, the J end lost 2 bases, and 13 bases lay between the germline ends. The CDR3 sequence is 14 residues long.

J is TRBJ2-5 and V is TRBV5-1, with 10 bases aligning to TRBD2. The DNA end is a closer match to TRBJ2-1, so the J assignment may be wrong. The germline CDR1 and CDR2 sequences are SGHRS and YFSETQ. The CDR3 has 16 residues. The CDR3 DNA reads TGCGCCAGCAGCTTGACACTAGCGGGGTTAGGGAATGAGCAGTTCTTC. It encodes CASSLTLAGLGNEQFF.

The V gene is TRBV20-1, the J gene TRBJ2-7; 11 bases align to TRBD1. The CDR3 is made up of 14 amino acids. The V segment lost 3 bases and the J segment 3 bases; nucleotides outside the gene matches: 4. Germline V CDR1 and CDR2: DFQATT, SNEGSKA (reference sequence). The CDR3 DNA is TGCAGTGCTAGGCCCGGGACAGGGGGCTACGAGCAGTACTTC. Encoded protein: CSARPGTGGYEQYF.

This chain links TRBV7-9 with TRBJ2-5, with D uncertain. The better agreement between TRBJ2-1 and the DNA end casts doubt on the J call. The CDR3 totals 13 residues. CDR1 is SEHNR, CDR2 FQNEAQ, per germline (reference sequence). CDR3 protein: CASSLALYNEQFF. As DNA, the CDR3 is TGTGCCAGCAGCTTAGCACTATACAATGAGCAGTTCTTC.

The V call is TRBV7-2, the J call TRBJ1-1; perhaps TRBD1 as D (5 bases). There are 15 residues in the CDR3. V was shortened by 1 base and J by 4 bases, with 13 bases between the two germline ends. The germline CDR1 and CDR2 sequences are SGHTA and FQGNSA. The CDR3 nucleotides read TGTGCCAGCAGCTTAGAGGGGATTCCTAGCACTGAAGCTTTCTTT. It translates to CASSLEGIPSTEAFF.

This clonotype has only a few counts. The V gene is TRBV4-3, the J gene TRBJ1-2, with 8 bases lining up with TRBD1. This CDR3 has 16 amino acids. J was trimmed by 5 bases and V by 0 bases; bases with no gene match: 8. From germline, CDR1 is LGHNA and CDR2 YSLEER. The CDR3 reads CASSQETGTGLYGYTF. CDR3 DNA: TGCGCCAGCAGCCAAGAAACCGGGACAGGCCTATATGGCTACACCTTC.

This clonotype was detected many times. CDR3 amino acids: CASSGLAGGSDTQYF. In nucleotides, the CDR3 is TGTGCCAGCAGTGGACTAGCGGGAGGATCAGATACGCAGTATTTT. The chain joins TRBV6-1 to TRBJ2-3; 13 bases are a match to TRBD2. Per the germline V gene, CDR1 is MNHNS and CDR2 is SASEGT. The ends lost 4 bases at V and 4 bases at J; junction bases unmatched: 2. The CDR3 spans 15 residues.

This clonotype came up a few times. The rearrangement joins TRBV15 to TRBJ2-3; D is perhaps TRBD2 (5 bases). This CDR3 has 16 residues. V gave up 0 bases and J gave up 0 bases, with 10 bases separating them. Germline V gene sequence: CDR1 LNHNV, CDR2 YYDKDF (reference sequence). CDR3 sequence (DNA): TGTGCCACCAGCAGAGAAGGAGGCGCGAGCACAGATACGCAGTATTTT. Translation: CATSREGGASTDTQYF.

A word on this clonotype: At one of its ends the junction is not consistent with the germline gene, which may arise from a read error. CDR3 loop: CTSSLRGDGNYEQYF. CDR3 DNA: TGTACCAGCAGCTTAAGAGGGGACGGGAACTACGAGCAGTACTTC. V is TRBV7-3 and J is TRBJ2-5; D assignment may be TRBD1 or TRBD2 (5 bases each). Matching the DNA end better, TRBJ2-7 makes the J call doubtful. CDR1 SGHTA and CDR2 FQGTGA come from the germline V gene. The CDR3 runs 15 residues.

This clonotype was seen repeatedly, ten times or more. The V call is TRBV28, the J call TRBJ2-3, with D hard to call. The CDR3 totals 13 residues. With 6 bases removed from V and 0 bases from J, the gap between germline ends came to 7 bases. The germline CDR1 and CDR2 sequences are MDHEN and SYDVKM. CDR3 sequence reads: CASSFGSTDTQYF. The CDR3 nucleotides read TGTGCCAGCAGCTTTGGTAGCACAGATACGCAGTATTTT.

This chain joins TRBV7-9 and TRBJ2-3; TRBD2 agrees at 7 bases. Trimming cost V 5 bases and J 8 bases; bases outside gene matches: 10. CDR1 is SEHNR, CDR2 FQNEAQ, per germline (reference sequence). The CDR3 covers 14 residues. The CDR3 reads CASSLGLDAGTQYF. In nucleotides, the CDR3 is TGTGCCAGCAGCCTCGGACTAGACGCAGGTACGCAGTATTTT.

This clonotype was picked up a small number of times. This chain joins TRBV7-2 and TRBJ2-4, with 13 positions matching TRBD2. V lost 0 bases, J lost 9 bases, and 17 bases stayed unmatched. The CDR3 extends over 20 amino acids. Germline CDR1 and CDR2: SGHTA and FQGNSA. CDR3 in amino acids: CASSLARPALAGGLGIIQYF. CDR3 nucleotides: TGTGCCAGCAGCTTAGCGCGCCCTGCACTAGCGGGGGGGTTAGGAATCATTCAGTACTTC.

This clonotype was picked up a small number of times. This chain joins TRBV7-2 and TRBJ2-7; D unclear. Per germline, CDR1 SGHTA and CDR2 FQGNSA. The V end lost 1 base, the J end lost 5 bases, and 12 bases lay between the germline ends. CDR3 size: 14 residues. The CDR3 region is CASSLDGRSDEQYF. The DNA of the CDR3 is TGTGCCAGCAGCTTAGATGGTAGATCCGACGAGCAGTACTTC.

CDR3 nucleotide sequence: TGTGCCAGCAGTCTTCTAGCGGGGGGTTTCGGAGGGGAGCAGTACTTC. Amino acids: CASSLLAGGFGGEQYF. The chain carries TRBV27 and TRBJ2-7; 11 bases align to TRBD2. Per the germline V gene, CDR1 is MNHEY and CDR2 is SMNVEV (reference sequence). The CDR3 is 16 residues long. Trimming removed 5 bases from V and 7 bases from J; junction bases left unmatched: 13.